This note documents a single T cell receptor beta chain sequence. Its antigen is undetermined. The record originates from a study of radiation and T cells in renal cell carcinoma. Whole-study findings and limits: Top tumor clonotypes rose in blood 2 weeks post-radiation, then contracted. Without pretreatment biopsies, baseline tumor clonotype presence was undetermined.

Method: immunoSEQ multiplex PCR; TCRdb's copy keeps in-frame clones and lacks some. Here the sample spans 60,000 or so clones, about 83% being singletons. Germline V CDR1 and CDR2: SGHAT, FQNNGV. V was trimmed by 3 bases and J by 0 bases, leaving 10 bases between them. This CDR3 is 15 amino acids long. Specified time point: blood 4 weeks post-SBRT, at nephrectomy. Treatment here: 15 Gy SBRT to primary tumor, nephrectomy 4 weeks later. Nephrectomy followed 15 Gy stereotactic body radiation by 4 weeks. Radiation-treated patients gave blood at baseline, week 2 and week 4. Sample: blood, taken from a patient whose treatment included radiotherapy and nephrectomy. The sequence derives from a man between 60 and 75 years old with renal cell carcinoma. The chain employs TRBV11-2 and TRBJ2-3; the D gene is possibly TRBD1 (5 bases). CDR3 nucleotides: TGTGCCAGCAGCTTTGACAGCTATAGCACAGATACGCAGTATTTT. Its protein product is CASSFDSYSTDTQYF.